This is a list of T cell receptor beta chains from one sample in a study of T cell changes during pregnancy in multiple sclerosis. The repertoire was sequenced with immunoSEQ multiplex PCR; TCRdb's copy has only in-frame clones and lacks some. The sample has approximately 100,000 clones, about 91% seen once; the top ten hold around 3.2%. The source was peripheral blood, collected in the second trimester of pregnancy. The origin of the receptors is a female donor with multiple sclerosis, enrolled in a pregnancy study. Both conserved end residues are trimmed from each CDR3. The D gene is left open where the match is weak.

>TRBD2|TRBV27
ASAGLAHSYEQY
>-|TRBV7-2
ASSLELAPQYEQY
>-|TRBV25-1
ASSTKGLSTQY
>-|TRBV21-1
ASSPEADSGNTIY
>-|TRBV5-8
ASSPTLPGSYNEQF
>TRBD2|TRBV19
ASSLGLAEEQF
>-|TRBV19
ASSISWTGDQPQH
>-|TRBV29-1
SVQGGIYEQY
>-|TRBV5-6
ASSLPTTYSGNTIY
>TRBD2|TRBV9
ASRAEAGLAGDLEQF
>TRBD1|TRBV10-3
AISVQGGGGQR
>TRBD2|TRBV5-1
ASSLAGGGGLAVSSYNEQF
>TRBD2|TRBV6-6
ASSYTGAGEQY
>-|TRBV2
ASSEAHPAVANTGELF
>-|TRBV10-3
AISTLGGASTDTQY
>TRBD1|TRBV19
ASSILPGTGSNEQF
>TRBD1|TRBV5-1
ASSRDRSSSYEQY
>-|TRBV6-1
ASRQAGKNQPQH
>TRBD1|TRBV2
ASRSLTGGNTGELF
>-|TRBV25-1
ASSELAGTRGYT
>-|TRBV11-2
ASSLVVSTNTEAF
>TRBD2|TRBV9
ASSVELGLAGNEQF
>-|TRBV28
ASKVAMGEQF
>-|TRBV20-1
RAGTHYEQY
>TRBD1|TRBV29-1
SVEHPDRGYYEQY
>-|TRBV2
ASLVLGSPGEQY
>-|TRBV4-1
ASSQDLQAFSYEQY
>TRBD1|TRBV18
ASSRVAGQGATNEKLF
>TRBD1|TRBV19
ASQTGGSNQPQH
>-|TRBV4-2
ASSPLTGNFNEQF
>TRBD2|TRBV5-1
ASSTTSGSMYEQY
>-|TRBV27
ASSRGGKETQY
>TRBD2|TRBV4-3
ASSHRLAGEGETQY